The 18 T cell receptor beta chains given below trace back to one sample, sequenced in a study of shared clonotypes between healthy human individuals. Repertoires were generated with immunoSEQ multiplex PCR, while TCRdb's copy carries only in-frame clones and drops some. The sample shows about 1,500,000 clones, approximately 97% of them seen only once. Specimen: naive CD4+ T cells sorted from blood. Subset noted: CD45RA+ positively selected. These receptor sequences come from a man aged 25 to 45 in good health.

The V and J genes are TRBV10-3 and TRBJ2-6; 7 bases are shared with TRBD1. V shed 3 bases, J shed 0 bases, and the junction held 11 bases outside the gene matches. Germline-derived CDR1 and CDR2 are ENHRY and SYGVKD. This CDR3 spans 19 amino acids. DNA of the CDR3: TGTGCCATCAGTGACCCCGACAGGACAGGCCTCTCTGGGGCCAACGTCCTGACTTTC. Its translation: CAISDPDRTGLSGANVLTF.

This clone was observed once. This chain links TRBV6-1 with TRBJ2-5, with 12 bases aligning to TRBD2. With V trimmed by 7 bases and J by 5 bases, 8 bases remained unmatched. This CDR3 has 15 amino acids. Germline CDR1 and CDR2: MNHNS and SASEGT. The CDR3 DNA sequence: TGTGCCAGCAACCCGACTAGCGGGAGTCTGGAGACCCAGTACTTC. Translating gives CASNPTSGSLETQYF.

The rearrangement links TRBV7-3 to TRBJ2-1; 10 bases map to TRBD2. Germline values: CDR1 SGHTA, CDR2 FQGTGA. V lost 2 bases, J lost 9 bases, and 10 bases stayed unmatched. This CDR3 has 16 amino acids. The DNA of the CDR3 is TGTGCCAGCAGCTTACTCCCGACTAGCGGGCGGGGTGAGCAGTTCTTC. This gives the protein CASSLLPTSGRGEQFF.

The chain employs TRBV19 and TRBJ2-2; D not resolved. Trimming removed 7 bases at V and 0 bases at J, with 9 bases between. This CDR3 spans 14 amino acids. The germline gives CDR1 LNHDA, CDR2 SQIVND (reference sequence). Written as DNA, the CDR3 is TGTGCCAGTAACCTGTTCCCGAACACCGGGGAGCTGTTTTTT. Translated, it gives CASNLFPNTGELFF.

The CDR3 sequence is CASSPQGNQPQHF. The CDR3 nucleotides read TGTGCCAGCAGCCCCCAGGGCAATCAGCCCCAGCATTTT. The V and J genes are TRBV5-6 and TRBJ1-5; D not resolved. CDR1 is SGHDT and CDR2 is YYEEEE in the germline V gene. CDR3 length: 13 amino acids. Trimming took off 4 bases at V and 2 bases at J, with 7 bases between the two ends.

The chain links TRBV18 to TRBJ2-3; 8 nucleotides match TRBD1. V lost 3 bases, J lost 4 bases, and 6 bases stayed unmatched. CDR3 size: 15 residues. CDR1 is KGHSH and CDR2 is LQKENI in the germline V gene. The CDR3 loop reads CASSPGQGTADTQYF. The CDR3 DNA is TGTGCCAGCTCACCCGGACAGGGAACTGCAGATACGCAGTATTTT. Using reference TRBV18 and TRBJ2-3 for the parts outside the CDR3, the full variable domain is NAGVMQNPRHLVRRRGQEARLRCSPMKGHSHVYWYRQLPEEGLKFMVYLQKENIIDESGMPKERFSAEFPKEGPSILRIQQVVRGDSAAYFCASSPGQGTADTQYFGPGTRLTVL.

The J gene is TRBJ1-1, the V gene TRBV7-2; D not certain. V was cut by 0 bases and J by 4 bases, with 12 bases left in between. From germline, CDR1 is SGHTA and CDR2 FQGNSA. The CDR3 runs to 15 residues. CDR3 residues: CASSLARGTGTEAFF. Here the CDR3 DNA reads TGTGCCAGCAGCTTAGCGCGCGGTACGGGCACTGAAGCTTTCTTT.

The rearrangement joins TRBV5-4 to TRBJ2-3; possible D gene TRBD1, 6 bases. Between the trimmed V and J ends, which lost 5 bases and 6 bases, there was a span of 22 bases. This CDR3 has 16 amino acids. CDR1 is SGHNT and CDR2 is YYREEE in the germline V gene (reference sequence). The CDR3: CASRFGGHWGWDTQYF. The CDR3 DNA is TGTGCCAGCAGATTTGGGGGACATTGGGGCTGGGATACGCAGTATTTT.

CDR3 DNA sequence: TGTGCCAGCAGTCGGGATTCTAGCACAGATACGCAGTATTTT. Protein: CASSRDSSTDTQYF. J is TRBJ2-3 and V is TRBV5-4; tentative D call: TRBD2 (5 bases). Trimming removed 5 bases at V and 0 bases at J, with 10 bases between. The CDR3 consists of 14 residues. Germline V gives CDR1 SGHNT, CDR2 YYREEE (reference sequence).

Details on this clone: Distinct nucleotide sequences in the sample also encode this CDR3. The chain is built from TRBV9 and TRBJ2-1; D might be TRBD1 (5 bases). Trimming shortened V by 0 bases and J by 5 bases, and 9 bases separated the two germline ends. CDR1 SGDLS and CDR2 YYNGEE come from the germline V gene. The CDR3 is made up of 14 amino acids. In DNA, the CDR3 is TGTGCCAGCAGCGTAGGGGGCCAGAACAATGAGCAGTTCTTC. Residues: CASSVGGQNNEQFF.

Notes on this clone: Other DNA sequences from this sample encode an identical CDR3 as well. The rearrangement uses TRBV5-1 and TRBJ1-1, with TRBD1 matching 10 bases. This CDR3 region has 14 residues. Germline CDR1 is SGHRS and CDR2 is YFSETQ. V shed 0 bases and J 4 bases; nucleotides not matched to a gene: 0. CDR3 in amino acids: CASSLGTGGTEAFF. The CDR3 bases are TGCGCCAGCAGCTTGGGGACAGGGGGCACTGAAGCTTTCTTT.

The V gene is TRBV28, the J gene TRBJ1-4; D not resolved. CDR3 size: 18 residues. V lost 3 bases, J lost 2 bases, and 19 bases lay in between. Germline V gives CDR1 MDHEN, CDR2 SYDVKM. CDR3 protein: CASSFPNVFGSTNEKLFF. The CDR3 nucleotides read TGTGCCAGCAGTTTTCCAAACGTCTTTGGTTCTACTAATGAAAAACTGTTTTTT.

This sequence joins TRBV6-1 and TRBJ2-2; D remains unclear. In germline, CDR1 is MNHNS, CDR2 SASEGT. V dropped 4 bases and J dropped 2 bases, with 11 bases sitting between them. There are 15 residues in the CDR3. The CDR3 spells CASSVSHINTGELFF. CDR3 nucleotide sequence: TGTGCCAGCAGTGTTTCCCACATTAACACCGGGGAGCTGTTTTTT.

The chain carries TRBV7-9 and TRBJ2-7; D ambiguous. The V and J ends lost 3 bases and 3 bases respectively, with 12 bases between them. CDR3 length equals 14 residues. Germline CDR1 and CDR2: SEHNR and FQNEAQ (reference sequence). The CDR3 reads CASSFLASGYEQYF. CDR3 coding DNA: TGTGCCAGCAGCTTCTTAGCTTCGGGCTACGAGCAGTACTTC.

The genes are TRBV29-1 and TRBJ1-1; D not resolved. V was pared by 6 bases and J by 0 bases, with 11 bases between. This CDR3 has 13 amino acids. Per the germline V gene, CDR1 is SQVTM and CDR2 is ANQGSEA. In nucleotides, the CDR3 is TGCAGCGTGTTTAGACGGATGAACACTGAAGCTTTCTTT. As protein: CSVFRRMNTEAFF.

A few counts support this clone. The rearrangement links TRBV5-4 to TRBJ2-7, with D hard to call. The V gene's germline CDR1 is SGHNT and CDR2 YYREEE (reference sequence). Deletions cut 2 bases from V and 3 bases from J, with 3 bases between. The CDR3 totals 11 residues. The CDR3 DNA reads TGTGCCAGCAGCTTCAACTACGAGCAGTACTTC. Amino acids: CASSFNYEQYF.

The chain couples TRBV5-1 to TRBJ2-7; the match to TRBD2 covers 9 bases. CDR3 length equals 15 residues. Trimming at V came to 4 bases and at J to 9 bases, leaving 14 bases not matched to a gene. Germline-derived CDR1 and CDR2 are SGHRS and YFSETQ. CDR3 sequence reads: CASSLGLASPTGQYF. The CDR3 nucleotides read TGCGCCAGCAGCCTAGGACTAGCGTCCCCGACAGGGCAGTACTTC.

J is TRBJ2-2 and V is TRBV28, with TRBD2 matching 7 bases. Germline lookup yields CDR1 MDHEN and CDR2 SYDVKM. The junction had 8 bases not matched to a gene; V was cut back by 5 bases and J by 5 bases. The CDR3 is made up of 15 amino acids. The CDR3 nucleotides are TGTGCCAGCAGTGTGACTAGCTTCTATACCGGGGAGCTGTTTTTT. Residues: CASSVTSFYTGELFF.